The clone carrying this T cell receptor (beta chain) was counted many times. What it binds is not known. Relying on iRepertoire HTBI primers and Arm-PCR of CDR3 regions, the team built TCR beta libraries. Per the authors' pipeline: The samples included 60 to 65 TRBV and over 13 TRBJ segments. TCRdb re-analysed the multiplex PCR reads in MiXCR, keeping a single row per CDR3 protein. TCRdb, not the original authors, processed these V and J calls. The profile shows approximately 460,000 distinct CDR3 sequences, about 16% of them singletons. This record belongs to a study of regulatory T cells in long-lasting Graves disease. Study-wide points: Those with persistent Graves' had less TCR diversity than newly diagnosed patients.

Trimming removed 5 bases from V and 0 bases from J, with 14 bases in between. This CDR3 contains 15 residues. Germline-derived CDR1 and CDR2 are SEHNR and FQNEAQ (reference sequence). Time point described: newly diagnosed GD, antithyroid drugs for less than 3 months. The TCR library used RNA extracted from PBMCs. These data also featured in a second study, about T cells in Graves' hyperthyroidism and ophthalmopathy.

The source is a woman aged 25 to 39 with Graves disease. The sample was peripheral blood mononuclear cells (PBMCs), taken at new diagnosis, from a patient treated with antithyroid drugs. The chain carries TRBV7-9 and TRBJ2-7; the D gene is possibly TRBD2 (6 bases). The DNA for the CDR3 is TGTGCCAGCAGCCCTAAAGCGGGTAGCTCCTACGAGCAGTACTTC. Its protein product is CASSPKAGSSYEQYF.